This T cell receptor (beta chain) was captured in a study of vaccination and CD4 T cells after COVID-19. Oncomine TCR Beta short-read sequencing was applied to DNA from cultured CD4+ T cells. Using its own MiXCR run on the PCR reads, TCRdb lists one record per CDR3 protein. The sample holds approximately 25,000 distinct CDR3 sequences, 25% to 30% seen once. With regard to this clonotype: Its specificity is not known.

Time point indicated: late sampling 161 to 241 days after vaccination in a few convalescent patients. Treatment given: roughly 11-day PBMC culture with coronavirus spike peptide pools or control peptides (ViraFEST assay). The clonotype originates from a human donor who had recovered from COVID-19. Sequenced material: CD4+ T cells from blood, cultured in vitro, taken about 7 months after SARS-CoV-2 vaccination.

CDR3 region: CAISEGGVEQFF. The CDR3 DNA sequence: TGTGCCATCAGTGAAGGGGGCGTTGAGCAGTTCTTC. V gene TRBV10-3 combines with J gene TRBJ2-1, with TRBD1 matching 7 bases. V was pared by 3 bases and J by 9 bases, with 2 bases of the junction left unmatched. The CDR3 has 12 amino acids. Germline V gene lookup returns CDR1 ENHRY and CDR2 SYGVKD.